This record covers a single T cell receptor beta chain. The data are from a study of blood T cell repertoires in COVID-19. Study-level background: Samples of COVID-19 (acute and convalescent) were obtained from the United States, Italy and Spain. T cells, B-cell-depleted T cells, or PBMCs provided the cDNA or gDNA that served as material.

Germline trimming cut 8 bases from V and 4 bases from J; bases unmatched to any gene: 11. Looked up from germline, CDR1 is MGHDK and CDR2 is SYGVNS. This CDR3 comprises 15 residues. Authors' data handling: The authors estimated nucleated cell counts from reference gene primer amplification. Sequencing used immunoSEQ multiplex PCR; TCRdb keeps in-frame clones, though not all of them. The V and J calls and the clone size are those of that table, but D and trimming were determined from the DNA. The table lists 100,000 to 150,000 clones, 86% of them singletons, with about 5.4% in the top ten. Specimen: peripheral blood. The chain links TRBV25-1 to TRBJ2-3, with 8 bases matching TRBD1. This TCR was recovered from a human donor in a cohort sampled during active COVID-19. The CDR3 here is CASRRAGGFADTQYF. In nucleotides, the CDR3 is TGTGCCAGCCGTCGGGCAGGGGGCTTTGCAGATACGCAGTATTTT.